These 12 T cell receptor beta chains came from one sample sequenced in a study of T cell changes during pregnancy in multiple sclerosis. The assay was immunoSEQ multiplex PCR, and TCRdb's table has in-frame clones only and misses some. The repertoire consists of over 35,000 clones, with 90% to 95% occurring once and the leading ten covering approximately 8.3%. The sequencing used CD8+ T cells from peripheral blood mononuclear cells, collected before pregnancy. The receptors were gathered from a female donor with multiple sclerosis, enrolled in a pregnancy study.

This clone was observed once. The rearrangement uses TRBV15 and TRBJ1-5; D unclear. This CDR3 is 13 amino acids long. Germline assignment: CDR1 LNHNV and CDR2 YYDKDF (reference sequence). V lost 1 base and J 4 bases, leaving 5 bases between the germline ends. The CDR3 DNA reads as TGTGCCACCAGCAGAGTCAGTAATCAGCCCCAGCATTTT. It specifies CATSRVSNQPQHF.

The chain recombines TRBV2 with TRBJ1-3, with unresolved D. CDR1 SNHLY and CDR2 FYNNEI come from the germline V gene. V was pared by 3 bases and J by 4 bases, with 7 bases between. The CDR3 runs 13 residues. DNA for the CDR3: TGTGCCAGCAGTGACAGTACAGGAAACACCATATATTTT. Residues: CASSDSTGNTIYF.

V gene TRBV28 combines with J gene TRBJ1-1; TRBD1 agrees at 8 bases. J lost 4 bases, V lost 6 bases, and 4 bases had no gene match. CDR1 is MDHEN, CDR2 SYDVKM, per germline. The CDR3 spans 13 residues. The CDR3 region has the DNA TGTGCCAGCAGCGGACAGGGTGGCACTGAAGCTTTCTTT. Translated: CASSGQGGTEAFF.

CDR3 nucleotide sequence: TGCGCCAAAAACAGGGGATCGAACACCGGGGAGCTGTTTTTT. As protein: CAKNRGSNTGELFF. This chain connects TRBV10-1 to TRBJ2-2; 7 bases match TRBD1. V was pared by 10 bases and J by 0 bases, with 5 bases of the junction left unmatched. The CDR3 contains 14 residues. From germline, CDR1 is WNHNN and CDR2 SYGVQD (reference sequence).

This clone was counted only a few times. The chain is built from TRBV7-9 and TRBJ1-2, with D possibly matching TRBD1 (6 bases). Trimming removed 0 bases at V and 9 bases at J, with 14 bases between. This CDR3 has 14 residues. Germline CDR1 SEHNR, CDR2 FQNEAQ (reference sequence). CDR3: CASSLANTGSSYTF. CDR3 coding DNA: TGTGCCAGCAGCTTAGCAAACACAGGGTCTAGCTACACCTTC.

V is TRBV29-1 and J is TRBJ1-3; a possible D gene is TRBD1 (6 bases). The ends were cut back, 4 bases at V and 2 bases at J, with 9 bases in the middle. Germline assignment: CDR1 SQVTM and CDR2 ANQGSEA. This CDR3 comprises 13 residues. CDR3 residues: CSVVDSPGNTIYF. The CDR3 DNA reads TGCAGCGTTGTGGACAGCCCTGGAAACACCATATATTTT.

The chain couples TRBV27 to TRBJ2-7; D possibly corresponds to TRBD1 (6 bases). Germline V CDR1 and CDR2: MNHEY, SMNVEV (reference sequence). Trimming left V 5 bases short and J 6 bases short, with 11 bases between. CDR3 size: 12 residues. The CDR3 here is CASSARGGEQYF. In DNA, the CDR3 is TGTGCCAGCAGTGCCAGGGGTGGCGAGCAGTACTTC.

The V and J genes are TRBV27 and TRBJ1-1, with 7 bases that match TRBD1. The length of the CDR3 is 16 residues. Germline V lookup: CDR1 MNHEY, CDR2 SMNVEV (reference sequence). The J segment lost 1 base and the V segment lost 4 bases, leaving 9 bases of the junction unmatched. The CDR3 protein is CASSSATGRKNTEAFF. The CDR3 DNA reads TGTGCCAGCAGTTCCGCGACAGGGAGGAAGAACACTGAAGCTTTCTTT.

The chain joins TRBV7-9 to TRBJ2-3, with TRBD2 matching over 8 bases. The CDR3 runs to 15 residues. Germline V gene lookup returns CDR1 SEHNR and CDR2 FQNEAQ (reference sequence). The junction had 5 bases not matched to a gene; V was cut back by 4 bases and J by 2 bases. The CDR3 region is CASSYTSGYTDTQYF. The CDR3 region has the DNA TGTGCCAGCAGCTATACTAGCGGCTACACAGATACGCAGTATTTT.

CDR3 residues: CASSLDREQFF. CDR3 nucleotides: TGTGCCAGCAGCCTCGACAGAGAGCAGTTCTTC. The V and J genes are TRBV5-6 and TRBJ2-1; a weak D match, TRBD1 (5 bases). CDR1 and CDR2 from the germline V gene are SGHDT and YYEEEE. Trimming pared 4 bases from V and 10 bases from J, leaving 9 bases between. This CDR3 contains 11 residues.

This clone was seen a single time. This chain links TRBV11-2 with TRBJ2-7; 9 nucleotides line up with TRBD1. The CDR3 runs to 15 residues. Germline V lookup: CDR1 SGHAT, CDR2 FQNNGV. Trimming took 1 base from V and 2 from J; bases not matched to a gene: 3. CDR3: CASSLAGTGTYEQYF. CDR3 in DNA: TGTGCCAGCAGCTTAGCCGGGACAGGGACCTACGAGCAGTACTTC. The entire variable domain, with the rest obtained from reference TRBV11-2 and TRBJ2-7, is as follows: EAGVAQSPRYKIIEKRQSVAFWCNPISGHATLYWYQQILGQGPKLLIQFQNNGVVDDSQLPKDRFSAERLKGVDSTLKIQPAKLEDSAVYLCASSLAGTGTYEQYFGPGTRLTVT.

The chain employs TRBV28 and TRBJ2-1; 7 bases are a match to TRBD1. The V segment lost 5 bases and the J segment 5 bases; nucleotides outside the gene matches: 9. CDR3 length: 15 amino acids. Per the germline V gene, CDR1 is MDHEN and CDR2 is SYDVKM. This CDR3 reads CASSPTGLGNNEQFF. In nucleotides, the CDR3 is TGTGCCAGCAGTCCGACAGGGTTGGGGAACAATGAGCAGTTCTTC. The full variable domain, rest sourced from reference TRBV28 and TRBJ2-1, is DVKVTQSSRYLVKRTGEKVFLECVQDMDHENMFWYRQDPGLGLRLIYFSYDVKMKEKGDIPEGYSVSREKKERFSLILESASTNQTSMYLCASSPTGLGNNEQFFGPGTRLTVL.